A selection of T cell receptor beta chains follows, all from one sample in a study of blood T cell repertoires in COVID-19. Clones were sequenced by immunoSEQ multiplex PCR, and TCRdb holds only the in-frame ones, with some missing. The sample holds some 330,000 clones, around 84% seen once. Sequencing used PBMCs or T cells enriched from blood (not recorded which). Receptors originate from a man aged 25-45 years who had recovered from COVID-19. CDR3s include the opening cysteine and the closing phenylalanine or tryptophan. Fields, in order: CDR3 protein, CDR3 DNA, V gene, J gene, D gene, clone size. A D gene is named only where the DNA matches it firmly. Expanded clones get a size class; other rows say once, few or many, or leave the size out.

CDR3: CASSLQTSGLSYNEQFF; DNA: TGCGCCAGCAGCTTACAGACTAGCGGGCTTTCCTACAATGAGCAGTTCTTC; V: TRBV5-1; J: TRBJ2-1; D: TRBD2; size: NA
CDR3: CASSVATAGPRYTF; DNA: TGTGCCAGCAGCGTAGCAACGGCAGGGCCCCGCTACACCTTC; V: TRBV9; J: TRBJ1-2; D: NA; size: NA
CDR3: CALIRGRGVNTEAFF; DNA: TGTGCCCTAATAAGGGGGAGAGGGGTGAACACTGAAGCTTTCTTT; V: TRBV6-5; J: TRBJ1-1; D: NA; size: NA
CDR3: CASSWVQGGTEAFF; DNA: TGTGCCAGCAGCTGGGTTCAGGGTGGAACTGAAGCTTTCTTT; V: TRBV7-9; J: TRBJ1-1; D: NA; size: once
CDR3: CASSLGTGIYEQYF; DNA: TGTGCCAGCAGTTTAGGGACAGGCATCTACGAGCAGTACTTC; V: TRBV28; J: TRBJ2-7; D: TRBD1; size: NA
CDR3: CASSIQGTTEAFF; DNA: TGTGCCAGTAGTATCCAGGGAACCACTGAAGCTTTCTTT; V: TRBV19; J: TRBJ1-1; D: NA; size: NA
CDR3: CASSLGAGTTNEKLFF; DNA: TGCGCCAGCAGCTTGGGGGCAGGAACAACTAATGAAAAACTGTTTTTT; V: TRBV5-1; J: TRBJ1-4; D: NA; size: few
CDR3: CASSRRQGVNEKLFF; DNA: TGTGCCAGCAGCCGCAGACAGGGGGTTAATGAAAAACTGTTTTTT; V: TRBV3-1/TRBV3-2; J: TRBJ1-4; D: TRBD1; size: NA
CDR3: CASSPPGRTGELFF; DNA: TGTGCCAGCTCACCACCGGGCCGCACCGGGGAGCTGTTTTTT; V: TRBV18; J: TRBJ2-2; D: NA; size: NA
CDR3: CASSRSTVNTEAFF; DNA: TGTGCCAGCAGCCGAAGCACGGTGAACACTGAAGCTTTCTTT; V: TRBV7-8; J: TRBJ1-1; D: NA; size: NA
CDR3: CASSQTQGHSYNEQFF; DNA: TGCGCCAGCAGCCAAACTCAGGGACACTCCTACAATGAGCAGTTCTTC; V: TRBV4-1; J: TRBJ2-1; D: NA; size: NA
CDR3: CASSQNTGGETDTQYF; DNA: TGCGCCAGCAGCCAAAACACGGGGGGCGAGACAGATACGCAGTATTTT; V: TRBV4-1; J: TRBJ2-3; D: NA; size: once
CDR3: CASSPLGLTRSSSYNEQFF; DNA: TGTGCCAGCTCACCACTAGGACTAACAAGAAGTAGCTCCTACAATGAGCAGTTCTTC; V: TRBV18; J: TRBJ2-1; D: NA; size: NA
CDR3: CAWTGGRFTEAFF; DNA: TGTGCCTGGACTGGGGGCAGATTCACTGAAGCTTTCTTT; V: TRBV30; J: TRBJ1-1; D: NA; size: NA
CDR3: CASSLPGVRTYEQYF; DNA: TGTGCCAGCAGCCTCCCCGGGGTAAGGACCTACGAGCAGTACTTC; V: TRBV14; J: TRBJ2-7; D: NA; size: NA
CDR3: CASSTGGGSPLHF; DNA: TGTGCCAGTAGTACCGGGGGAGGTTCACCCCTCCACTTT; V: TRBV19; J: TRBJ1-6; D: NA; size: NA
CDR3: CASSSHRGMDYGYTF; DNA: TGTGCCAGCAGTTCACACAGGGGGATGGACTATGGCTACACCTTC; V: TRBV28; J: TRBJ1-2; D: TRBD1; size: NA
CDR3: CASSESWGGGVYQPQHF; DNA: TGTGCCAGCAGTGAAAGCTGGGGCGGGGGGGTGTATCAGCCCCAGCATTTT; V: TRBV6-1; J: TRBJ1-5; D: NA; size: few
CDR3: CASSLATSTDTQYF; DNA: TGTGCCAGCAGTTTAGCGACTAGCACAGATACGCAGTATTTT; V: TRBV27; J: TRBJ2-3; D: NA; size: NA
CDR3: CASSPSAGAFEAFF; DNA: TGTGCCAGCTCACCTTCTGCGGGGGCCTTTGAAGCTTTCTTT; V: TRBV18; J: TRBJ1-1; D: NA; size: NA
CDR3: CVFLAENTEAFF; DNA: TGTGTCTTTTTGGCAGAGAACACTGAAGCTTTCTTT; V: TRBV21-1; J: TRBJ1-1; D: NA; size: NA
CDR3: CASSLKSGGPNQETQYF; DNA: TGTGCCAGCAGCTTAAAAAGCGGGGGGCCCAACCAAGAGACCCAGTACTTC; V: TRBV7-2; J: TRBJ2-5; D: TRBD2; size: NA
CDR3: CASSPKTSGLGSEQYF; DNA: TGTGCCAGCTCACCTAAAACCTCGGGACTAGGGAGCGAGCAGTACTTC; V: TRBV18; J: TRBJ2-7; D: TRBD2; size: NA
CDR3: CASSGGNRDYNEQFF; DNA: TGTGCCAGCAGTGGGGGGAACAGGGACTACAATGAGCAGTTCTTC; V: TRBV6-4; J: TRBJ2-1; D: NA; size: few
CDR3: CASSESSTEAFF; DNA: TGCGCCAGCAGTGAATCCAGCACTGAAGCTTTCTTT; V: TRBV10-1; J: TRBJ1-1; D: NA; size: few
CDR3: CASSRGNSPLHF; DNA: TGTGCCAGCAGCCGAGGTAATTCACCCCTCCACTTT; V: TRBV7-9; J: TRBJ1-6; D: NA; size: NA
CDR3: CASSGLAGRPYNEQFF; DNA: TGTGCCAGCAGCGGACTAGCGGGGAGGCCCTACAATGAGCAGTTCTTC; V: TRBV6-4; J: TRBJ2-1; D: TRBD2; size: NA
CDR3: CASGETNTGELFF; DNA: TGTGCCAGCGGGGAGACGAACACCGGGGAGCTGTTTTTT; V: TRBV6-5; J: TRBJ2-2; D: NA; size: NA
CDR3: CASILEPGQGSTEQFF; DNA: TGCGCCAGCATTCTCGAGCCGGGACAGGGATCGACTGAGCAGTTCTTC; V: TRBV10-2; J: TRBJ2-1; D: TRBD1; size: NA
CDR3: CASSGRQGIGEQFF; DNA: TGTGCCAGCAGTGGACGACAGGGTATCGGTGAGCAGTTCTTC; V: TRBV2; J: TRBJ2-1; D: TRBD1; size: NA
CDR3: CASSIEQAYSNQPQHF; DNA: TGTGCCAGTAGTATTGAGCAGGCATATAGCAATCAGCCCCAGCATTTT; V: TRBV19; J: TRBJ1-5; D: NA; size: NA
CDR3: CASSVGRTDTQYF; DNA: TGTGCCAGCAGTGTTGGCCGCACAGATACGCAGTATTTT; V: TRBV2; J: TRBJ2-3; D: NA; size: NA
CDR3: CASKTGKGGYTF; DNA: TGTGCCAGTAAAACAGGGAAAGGAGGCTACACCTTC; V: TRBV19; J: TRBJ1-2; D: NA; size: NA
CDR3: CASSRLQGVTYEQYF; DNA: TGTGCCAGCAGCCGACTACAGGGGGTGACCTACGAGCAGTACTTC; V: TRBV11-3; J: TRBJ2-7; D: TRBD1; size: once
CDR3: CASSVVSGYSTDTQYF; DNA: TGTGCCAGCAGCGTAGTCAGCGGGTATAGCACAGATACGCAGTATTTT; V: TRBV9; J: TRBJ2-3; D: NA; size: NA
CDR3: CASSQDLPGGNTEAFF; DNA: TGTGCCAGCAGCCAAGATCTACCGGGAGGAAACACTGAAGCTTTCTTT; V: TRBV4-2; J: TRBJ1-1; D: NA; size: NA
CDR3: CASRRLRVGYNEQFF; DNA: TGTGCCAGCAGGCGACTGCGGGTGGGGTACAATGAGCAGTTCTTC; V: TRBV27; J: TRBJ2-1; D: NA; size: NA
CDR3: CAWRLAGGADTQYF; DNA: TGTGCCTGGAGACTAGCGGGAGGGGCAGATACGCAGTATTTT; V: TRBV30; J: TRBJ2-3; D: TRBD2; size: NA
CDR3: CASSNRGRDSPLHF; DNA: TGTGCCAGTAGTAATCGGGGGAGGGATTCACCCCTCCACTTT; V: TRBV19; J: TRBJ1-6; D: NA; size: NA
CDR3: CASSLGPEQFF; DNA: TGTGCCAGCAGCTTGGGCCCGGAGCAGTTCTTC; V: TRBV11-3; J: TRBJ2-1; D: NA; size: NA
CDR3: CASSSLAGGQQTQYF; DNA: TGTGCCAGCAGCTCGTTAGCGGGAGGTCAGCAGACCCAGTACTTC; V: TRBV7-6; J: TRBJ2-5; D: TRBD2; size: NA
CDR3: CASSPGQNFNSPLHF; DNA: TGTGCCAGCTCACCGGGACAGAATTTTAATTCACCCCTCCACTTT; V: TRBV18; J: TRBJ1-6; D: TRBD1; size: once
CDR3: CASSQDSGSTDTQYF; DNA: TGCGCCAGCAGCCAAGATTCGGGTAGCACAGATACGCAGTATTTT; V: TRBV4-1; J: TRBJ2-3; D: NA; size: NA
CDR3: CAWRSHGTGWVGYTF; DNA: TGTGCCTGGAGGTCGCATGGGACAGGGTGGGTTGGCTACACCTTC; V: TRBV30; J: TRBJ1-2; D: TRBD1; size: few
CDR3: CASEKSGGTDTQYF; DNA: TGCGCCAGCGAGAAGAGCGGGGGGACAGATACGCAGTATTTT; V: TRBV5-1; J: TRBJ2-3; D: TRBD2; size: NA
CDR3: CASSPFSSYNEQFF; DNA: TGTGCCAGCAGCCCATTCAGCTCCTACAATGAGCAGTTCTTC; V: TRBV6-6; J: TRBJ2-1; D: NA; size: NA
CDR3: CASSDTGTGTRGGYTF; DNA: TGTGCCAGCAGTGACACCGGGACAGGGACTCGGGGTGGCTACACCTTC; V: TRBV6-4; J: TRBJ1-2; D: TRBD1; size: NA
CDR3: CASSLVLAGGGNEQFF; DNA: TGTGCCAGCAGTTTAGTCCTAGCGGGAGGAGGCAATGAGCAGTTCTTC; V: TRBV28; J: TRBJ2-1; D: TRBD2; size: NA